The rows below give T cell receptor beta chains drawn from one sample of a study of blood T cell repertoires in COVID-19. Assay used: immunoSEQ multiplex PCR; TCRdb lists only in-frame clones, some missing. The table includes fewer than 85,000 clones, around 80% detected once. Material: peripheral blood. These receptor sequences come from an elderly woman with active or convalescent COVID-19. The CDR3 runs from the conserved cysteine through the conserved F or W. Fields, in order: CDR3 length, V gene, D gene, clone size, J gene, CDR3 protein, CDR3 DNA. A D gene is named only where the DNA matches it firmly. Clone sizes are given selectively: once, few, many, or a class where the clone is expanded.

>14|TRBV6-5|TRBD1|-|TRBJ1-6
CASRAGTGNSPLHF
TGTGCCAGCAGGGCCGGGACAGGGAATTCACCCCTCCACTTT
>13|TRBV7-6|-|-|TRBJ2-5
CASSLVQQETQYF
TGTGCCAGCAGCTTAGTACAGCAAGAGACCCAGTACTTC
>13|TRBV7-6|-|-|TRBJ1-6
CASSLAAGRALHF
TGTGCCAGCAGCTTAGCAGCGGGCCGGGCCCTCCACTTT
>15|TRBV5-1|-|-|TRBJ1-3
CASSLSGGGGNTIYF
TGCGCCAGCAGCTTGTCCGGGGGAGGTGGAAACACCATATATTTT
>14|TRBV30|-|-|TRBJ2-5
CAWTQSSYQETQYF
TGTGCCTGGACTCAGTCCTCTTACCAAGAGACCCAGTACTTC
>13|TRBV7-9|TRBD1|-|TRBJ1-2
CASSPRTGNGYTF
TGTGCCAGCAGCCCCAGGACAGGGAATGGCTACACCTTC
>13|TRBV25-1|TRBD1|once|TRBJ1-1
CASSGQGGTEAFF
TGTGCCAGCAGTGGACAGGGAGGTACTGAAGCTTTCTTT
>13|TRBV6-2/TRBV6-3|-|-|TRBJ2-7
CASSYLASYEQYF
TGTGCCAGCAGTTACTTGGCCTCCTACGAGCAGTACTTC
>14|TRBV12-5|-|-|TRBJ2-3
CASGSQLGTDTQYF
TGTGCTAGTGGTTCCCAGTTGGGCACAGATACGCAGTATTTT
>17|TRBV29-1|TRBD2|-|TRBJ2-3
CSVRPGLAAGLTDTQYF
TGCAGCGTGCGCCCGGGACTAGCTGCCGGCCTCACAGATACGCAGTATTTT
>18|TRBV7-2|TRBD2|-|TRBJ2-2
CASSLRASGGANTGELFF
TGTGCCAGCAGCTTACGGGCTAGCGGGGGGGCCAACACCGGGGAGCTGTTTTTT
>12|TRBV18|-|many|TRBJ1-2
CASSQGNYGYTF
TGTGCCAGCTCGCAGGGTAACTATGGCTACACCTTC
>16|TRBV11-2|TRBD1|-|TRBJ2-3
CASSRTGRGRTDTQYF
TGTGCCAGCAGCAGGACAGGCCGGGGTAGGACAGATACGCAGTATTTT
>15|TRBV9|TRBD1|-|TRBJ2-1
CASSVAAGQGNEQFF
TGTGCCAGCAGCGTAGCTGCGGGACAGGGGAATGAGCAGTTCTTC
>17|TRBV5-1|-|-|TRBJ2-6
CASSLEFLPPGANVLTF
TGCGCCAGCAGCTTGGAATTCCTCCCCCCTGGGGCCAACGTCCTGACTTTC
>15|TRBV30|-|-|TRBJ1-2
CAWSVIAETNYGYTF
TGTGCCTGGAGTGTAATCGCAGAAACTAACTATGGCTACACCTTC
>15|TRBV7-9|-|-|TRBJ2-6
CASGRLPSGANVLTF
TGTGCCAGCGGTCGGTTACCTTCGGGGGCCAACGTCCTGACTTTC
>18|TRBV6-2/TRBV6-3|TRBD2|-|TRBJ2-5
CASSLTSGGLIGSETQYF
TGTGCCAGCAGCCTTACTAGCGGGGGATTGATAGGTTCGGAGACCCAGTACTTC
>15|TRBV4-1|TRBD1|-|TRBJ2-1
CASSQVGQRYNEQFF
TGCGCCAGCAGCCAAGTGGGACAGCGGTACAATGAGCAGTTCTTC
>15|TRBV29-1|-|-|TRBJ2-7
CSVEGAPPLFYEQYF
TGCAGCGTTGAGGGGGCACCACCCCTCTTCTACGAGCAGTACTTC
>14|TRBV27|-|few|TRBJ2-1
CASSLDRFNNEQFF
TGTGCCAGCAGTTTAGATAGATTTAACAATGAGCAGTTCTTC
>14|TRBV6-2/TRBV6-3|TRBD2|-|TRBJ2-5
CASSFLAGGETQYF
TGTGCCAGCAGTTTTCTAGCGGGGGGCGAGACCCAGTACTTC
>12|TRBV6-4|TRBD2|-|TRBJ2-7
CAIWWGGYEQYF
TGTGCCATCTGGTGGGGGGGGTACGAGCAGTACTTC
>18|TRBV3-1/TRBV3-2|TRBD2|-|TRBJ2-3
CASSQERLAGGSTDTQYF
TGTGCCAGCAGCCAAGAAAGACTAGCGGGGGGGAGCACAGATACGCAGTATTTT
>15|TRBV7-2|-|-|TRBJ1-2
CASSASPPQGNGYTF
TGTGCCAGCAGCGCAAGTCCCCCTCAGGGGAATGGCTACACCTTC
>12|TRBV7-9|-|-|TRBJ1-2
CASSVPGLGYTF
TGTGCCAGCAGCGTACCAGGGCTGGGCTACACCTTC
>11|TRBV6-6|-|-|TRBJ1-4
CASTFSEKLFF
TGTGCCAGCACCTTCAGTGAAAAACTGTTTTTT
>16|TRBV11-2|TRBD2|-|TRBJ2-5
CASSIQGLAGGETQYF
TGTGCCAGCAGCATACAGGGACTAGCGGGGGGTGAGACCCAGTACTTC
>13|TRBV7-3|TRBD1|-|TRBJ2-5
CASSSQGSETQYF
TGTGCCAGCAGCTCACAGGGGTCAGAGACCCAGTACTTC
>12|TRBV11-2|-|-|TRBJ2-7
CASSLSGSEQYF
TGTGCCAGCAGCCTCTCGGGTTCCGAGCAGTACTTC
>13|TRBV7-9|-|-|TRBJ2-7
CASSLRGAGEQYF
TGTGCCAGCAGCTTACGGGGGGCTGGCGAGCAGTACTTC
>15|TRBV20-1|-|-|TRBJ2-5
CSASYDGATQETQYF
TGCAGTGCTAGTTATGATGGGGCTACACAAGAGACCCAGTACTTC
>15|TRBV7-2|TRBD1|-|TRBJ1-5
CASSFMDRSDQPQHF
TGTGCCAGCAGCTTTATGGACAGGTCAGATCAGCCCCAGCATTTT
>17|TRBV9|TRBD2|-|TRBJ2-1
CASSFGTSGGAVNEQFF
TGTGCCAGCAGCTTCGGGACTAGCGGGGGGGCAGTCAATGAGCAGTTCTTC
>13|TRBV19|TRBD2|-|TRBJ2-5
CASRTSGEETQYF
TGTGCCAGCAGGACTAGCGGGGAGGAGACCCAGTACTTC
>14|TRBV6-1|TRBD1|-|TRBJ1-1
CASSEGQGITEAFF
TGTGCCAGCAGTGAAGGACAGGGCATTACTGAAGCTTTCTTT
>16|TRBV7-2|TRBD2|-|TRBJ2-7
CASSLLSVAGGSEQYF
TGTGCCAGCAGCTTACTGTCGGTAGCGGGGGGTTCCGAGCAGTACTTC
>13|TRBV27|-|few|TRBJ1-6
CASMQGHNSPLHF
TGTGCCAGCATGCAGGGGCATAATTCACCCCTCCACTTT
>12|TRBV6-5|-|few|TRBJ2-7
CASRRDNYEQYF
TGTGCCAGCAGAAGGGACAATTATGAGCAGTACTTC
>11|TRBV7-9|-|-|TRBJ2-3
CASIARDTQYF
TGTGCCAGCATCGCTAGGGATACGCAGTATTTT